This T cell receptor (beta chain) was found in a study of blood T cell repertoires in COVID-19. Across the whole study: From T cells, B-cell-depleted T cells, or PBMCs came the material, which was cDNA or gDNA.

CDR1 and CDR2 from the germline V gene are DFQATT and SNEGSKA (reference sequence). Trimming pared 5 bases from V and 9 bases from J, leaving 11 bases between. There are 11 residues in the CDR3. Methods used by the authors: Amplified reference gene primers provided the basis for estimating nucleated cell counts. Here immunoSEQ multiplex PCR was the method, and the copy in TCRdb shows in-frame clones only, minus some. That table supplies the V and J calls and clone size; D and trimming were determined from the DNA. The table lists about 190,000 clones, roughly 85% of them singletons, with roughly a tenth in the top ten.

The chain links TRBV20-1 to TRBJ2-1; D possibly corresponds to TRBD1 (5 bases). The sequencing sample was made of peripheral blood. The TCR was taken from an elderly woman with active or convalescent COVID-19. The CDR3 DNA sequence: TGCAGTGCTGCCCACAGGTTTGAGCAGTTCTTC. Its protein is CSAAHRFEQFF.